This T cell receptor (beta chain) was sequenced for a study of blood T cells in healthy people across ages (dated by TCRdb to the mid-2010s). In the study overall: In model experiments, template switching captured about one uniquely barcoded TCR beta cDNA molecule for every two T cells. Four age groups were formed from the donors: young (average 16 years), middle-aged (approximately 40), aged (approximately 60) and long-lived (approximately 80). The study analyzed two additional independent replicas of 1 million unique cDNA reads from the same blood draw for two donors, one aged 18 to 29 and one aged 80 or older. Donors of different ages were randomly distributed across sequencing lanes to avoid experimental bias. Age-related changes in TCR beta repertoire diversity were measured in the study by deep sequencing normalized with unique cDNA molecular identifiers.

For CDR1 and CDR2, the germline V gene (reference sequence) lists DFQATT and SNEGSKA. Including the terminal cysteine and phenylalanine, the CDR3 comprises 14 residues. This entry keeps only the CDR3 DNA: 42 bases, framed from base 1. V drops 2 bases and J drops 3 bases, leaving 10 bases in between. Concerning this clonotype: It has no known antigen specificity. No per-base quality is available; no much larger clone lies one base away.

Points the paper makes about the study in general: Conclusive comparison of naive and antigen-experienced compartments was prevented by the profiling of bulk unsorted PBMCs. Estimates of total diversity based on one million sequenced T cells were considered lower bounds and underestimates. The long-lived group showed more naive CD4+ T cells, fewer expanded clones and increased TCR diversity than the aged group, suggesting age selection. Because donor CMV infection status was unknown, age-related changes in expanded clonotypes were potentially confounded. A strong correlation was found between observed TCR beta diversity and the percentage of naive T cells measured by flow cytometry. Observed TCR beta diversity per million T cells fell roughly linearly with age, and a significant reduction was already apparent by age roughly 40.

The library came from 5' RACE. The listed sequencing device is Illumina HiSeq 2500. A second PCR of about 7 to 12 cycles was performed with a sample-barcoded 5' primer and a J-beta primer mix. A unique molecular identifier was introduced onto each TCR beta cDNA molecule by a template-switch 5' adaptor carrying 12 random nucleotides. Each sample yielded at least 2.5 million CDR3-containing paired-end reads. All of the RNA was converted into first-strand cDNA using the Mint cDNA synthesis kit, with a TRBC-specific oligonucleotide serving as the primer. All cDNA was treated with uracil-DNA glycosylase and then went through a first 18-cycle PCR with the universal primers M1SS and BC2_uni_R. The paper's processing steps were these. Normalization of each sample was performed by random selection of 1 million high-quality reads, each carrying a distinct molecular identifier. Reads sharing molecular identifiers were discarded rather than binned into consensus sequences. MiTCR, run with a Q25 quality threshold and the strictest error-elimination algorithm, handled CDR3 identification, clonotype clustering and error correction. A nonparametric unseen species model using Euler transformation provided a lower-bound estimate of total TCR beta diversity. Through fastp at Q25 and MiXCR, TCRdb rebuilt clones from the public reads, retaining in-frame beta chains. Rows with one shared CDR3 protein collapse into an entry with the most common genes and DNA. What appears here as the V and J calls and clone size reflects TCRdb's work, not the paper's. Present in this sample are about 1.1 million distinct CDR3 sequences, around two fifths of which were seen just once. The leading ten clones occupy about an eighth of the sample.

Donors were 39 systemically healthy Caucasian individuals from Russia aged roughly 6 to 100 years. Approximately 10 milliliters of peripheral blood were collected from each donor into EDTA-treated Vacutainer tubes. Ficoll-Paque density-gradient centrifugation was used to isolate PBMCs, with at least 6.5 million per sample. Trizol reagent was used to extract total RNA from PBMCs, with at least 6 micrograms per sample. Naive CD45RAhigh/CD27high T cell percentages were measured by flow cytometry on a PBMC aliquot from every donor. The chain is assembled from TRBV20-1 and TRBJ2-2; the D gene identity is not certain. The TCR was taken from a man aged 18 to 30 in good health. Sequencing used blood. In nucleotide form, the sequence is TGCAGTGCTAGACCCGTAATAGACACCGGGGAGCTGTTTTTT. The resulting protein is CSARPVIDTGELFF.